The 20 T cell receptor beta chains below were found in one sample sequenced in a study of T cell responses to AZD1222 COVID-19 vaccine (dated by TCRdb to the early 2020s). Library preparation employed the immunoSEQ multiplex PCR assay. TCRdb carries this immuneACCESS record with in-frame sequences only. Its versions omit some clonotypes, under half of them owing to an unresolved V gene in the studies checked, with the rest unexplained. Within this sample are more than 100,000 clones, with about nine tenths of them counted one time only. Jointly, the top ten make up 1.5% of the sample. This specimen's time point label, interpreted: baseline before first vaccination. This specimen was peripheral blood, taken on day 0 of AZD1222 vaccination. The receptors originated from an adult in good health.

This chain uses TRBV7-2 with TRBJ2-1; TRBD2 matches 11 bases. The CDR3 is 17 amino acids. Germline V gene sequence: CDR1 SGHTA, CDR2 FQGNSA. V lost 4 bases, J lost 5 bases, and 10 bases stayed unmatched. The CDR3 DNA is TGTGCCAGCAGCTCTAGCCTAGCGGGGGGCTGGAACAATGAGCAGTTCTTC. Translating gives CASSSSLAGGWNNEQFF.

The CDR3 DNA reads TGTGCCAGCAGCTCGGACGAGAACACTGAAGCTTTCTTT. As protein: CASSSDENTEAFF. The chain links TRBV5-4 to TRBJ1-1; D is unresolved. The CDR3 length is 13 residues. Per germline, CDR1 SGHNT and CDR2 YYREEE (reference sequence). V lost 3 bases and J lost 1, with 7 bases in between. The complete variable domain, with remaining parts taken from reference TRBV5-4 and TRBJ1-1, reads ETGVTQSPTHLIKTRGQQVTLRCSSQSGHNTVSWYQQALGQGPQFIFQYYREEENGRGNFPPRFSGLQFPNYSSELNVNALELDDSALYLCASSSDENTEAFFGQGTRLTVV.

This chain uses TRBV5-5 with TRBJ2-2, with 9 positions matching TRBD1. CDR1 and CDR2 from the germline V gene are SGHKS and YYEKEE (reference sequence). V lost 4 bases and J lost 7; bases outside the gene matches: 5. The CDR3 loop spans 14 amino acids. The CDR3 DNA is TGTGCCAGCAGCAGACAGGGGGGAGACGGGGAGCTGTTTTTT. This codes for CASSRQGGDGELFF.

In its sample, this clone was seen once. This rearrangement joins TRBV19 to TRBJ2-2, with D possibly TRBD2 on 5 matching bases. This CDR3 has 14 residues. The germline V gene encodes CDR1 LNHDA and CDR2 SQIVND (reference sequence). The V and J ends lost 3 bases and 5 bases respectively, with 10 bases between them. In DNA form, the CDR3 reads TGTGCCAGTAGTATTACGGGGAGTACCGGGGAGCTGTTTTTT. Translating gives CASSITGSTGELFF.

This sequence joins TRBV20-1 and TRBJ1-2; D remains ambiguous. Germline V gives CDR1 DFQATT, CDR2 SNEGSKA (reference sequence). This CDR3 region has 15 residues. Trimming stripped 3 bases from V and 4 bases from J, with 18 bases between. This chain's CDR3 is CSASLFGESGYGYTF. The DNA of the CDR3 is TGCAGTGCTAGTCTATTTGGGGAATCCGGCTATGGCTACACCTTC.

V and J are TRBV3-1 (or the pseudogene TRBV3-2) and TRBJ1-2; D may be TRBD1 (6 bases). Germline assignment: CDR1 LGHDT and CDR2 YNNKEL (reference sequence). V dropped 4 bases and J dropped 4 bases, with 13 bases sitting between them. The CDR3 sequence is 14 residues long. CDR3 amino acids: CASSPPQGIYGYTF. The CDR3 bases are TGTGCCAGCAGCCCCCCACAGGGCATCTATGGCTACACCTTC.

The rearrangement joins TRBV5-1 to TRBJ2-7; TRBD2 agrees at 9 bases. Germline V CDR1 and CDR2: SGHRS, YFSETQ. V dropped 4 bases and J dropped 4; count of bases not matched to a gene: 9. This CDR3 region has 15 residues. CDR3 coding DNA: TGCGCCAGCAGCAGAACTCGCGGGGGGGTGTACGAGCAGTACTTC. Its protein product is CASSRTRGGVYEQYF.

This clone was seen only a few times. The V gene is TRBV6-5, the J gene TRBJ1-6; TRBD1 matches at 8 bases. Germline values: CDR1 MNHEY, CDR2 SVGAGI. The ends lost 7 bases at V and 5 bases at J; junction bases unmatched: 4. There are 14 residues in the CDR3. CDR3 region: CASTGQGNNSPLHF. CDR3 in DNA: TGTGCCAGCACCGGACAGGGAAATAATTCACCCCTCCACTTT.

This clone was counted a single time. The chain uses TRBV3-1 (or the pseudogene TRBV3-2) and TRBJ2-5, with 11 bases lining up with TRBD1. Trimming took 6 bases from V and 5 from J; bases not matched to a gene: 5. This CDR3 is 14 amino acids long. Germline assignment: CDR1 LGHDT and CDR2 YNNKEL (reference sequence). The CDR3 coding sequence is TGTGCCAGCAGTCGGACAGGGGGCGATGAGACCCAGTACTTC. Translating it yields CASSRTGGDETQYF.

V is TRBV7-3 and J is TRBJ2-3; TRBD1 matches at 8 bases. V lost 3 bases, J lost 0 bases, and 5 bases stayed unmatched. The CDR3 covers 16 residues. The germline V gene has CDR1 SGHTA and CDR2 FQGTGA. The CDR3 DNA reads as TGTGCCAGCAGCTTCCAAGGACAGGGCAGCACAGATACGCAGTATTTT. Its protein product is CASSFQGQGSTDTQYF.

The chain couples TRBV5-5 to TRBJ2-2; D is undetermined. In germline, CDR1 is SGHKS, CDR2 YYEKEE (reference sequence). With 2 bases removed from V and 2 bases from J, the gap between germline ends came to 10 bases. This CDR3 spans 15 amino acids. CDR3 bases: TGTGCCAGCAGCTTTCCCCCAGACAACACCGGGGAGCTGTTTTTT. Translating it yields CASSFPPDNTGELFF.

This rearrangement joins TRBV7-2 to TRBJ1-1; D is possibly TRBD1 (6 bases). This CDR3 region has 14 residues. CDR1 and CDR2 (germline): SGHTA, FQGNSA. V lost 1 base, J lost 5 bases, and 11 bases lay in between. CDR3 protein: CASSLDGGLTEAFF. The CDR3 bases are TGTGCCAGCAGCTTAGACGGGGGGCTGACTGAAGCTTTCTTT. Filled out from reference TRBV7-2 and TRBJ1-1, the complete variable domain reads GAGVSQSPSNKVTEKGKDVELRCDPISGHTALYWYRQSLGQGLEFLIYFQGNSAPDKSGLPSDRFSAERTGGSVSTLTIQRTQQEDSAVYLCASSLDGGLTEAFFGQGTRLTVV.

V is TRBV3-1 (or the pseudogene TRBV3-2) and J is TRBJ2-7; D tentatively reads TRBD1 or TRBD2 (5 bases each). Between the trimmed V and J ends, which lost 6 bases and 6 bases, there was a span of 21 bases. The V gene's germline CDR1 is LGHDT and CDR2 YNNKEL (reference sequence). CDR3 length: 15 amino acids. As DNA, the CDR3 is TGTGCCAGCAGGCGAGGGGTAATCGGGTCGGGCGAGCAGTACTTC. This sequence encodes CASRRGVIGSGEQYF.

The V and J genes are TRBV19 and TRBJ2-4; 10 bases agree with TRBD1. The V and J ends lost 6 bases and 3 bases, in that order; junction bases with no gene match: 5. Looked up from germline, CDR1 is LNHDA and CDR2 is SQIVND (reference sequence). The CDR3 is 15 amino acids. Here the CDR3 reads CASSQTGGNKNIQYF. The CDR3 DNA sequence: TGTGCCAGTAGCCAGACAGGGGGCAACAAAAACATTCAGTACTTC.

V and J are TRBV6-5 and TRBJ2-1; tentative D call: TRBD2 (6 bases). This CDR3 region has 14 residues. The germline CDR1 and CDR2 sequences are MNHEY and SVGAGI. CDR3 coding DNA: TGTGTCCTTTCCGACGGGAGCTCCTACAATGAGCAGTTCTTC. Amino acid sequence: CVLSDGSSYNEQFF.

The rearrangement joins TRBV29-1 to TRBJ1-1; no firm D call. The length of the CDR3 is 10 residues. Trimming removed 6 bases from V and 3 bases from J, with 5 bases in between. CDR1 is SQVTM, CDR2 ANQGSEA, per germline. CDR3 sequence reads: CSVYDTEAFF. CDR3 bases: TGCAGCGTCTACGACACTGAAGCTTTCTTT.

The J gene is TRBJ2-5, the V gene TRBV11-2; TRBD2 is a possible D gene (7 bases). The V end lost 5 bases, the J end lost 7 bases, and 23 bases lay between the germline ends. This CDR3 has 16 amino acids. Per the germline V gene, CDR1 is SGHAT and CDR2 is FQNNGV. The CDR3 sequence is CASSRLKGGGDRTQYF. CDR3 coding DNA: TGTGCCAGCAGCCGTTTGAAGGGGGGGGGTGATCGGACCCAGTACTTC.

J is TRBJ1-6 and V is TRBV3-1 (or the pseudogene TRBV3-2); no clear D. From germline, CDR1 is LGHDT and CDR2 YNNKEL (reference sequence). The CDR3 extends over 12 amino acids. V was clipped by 2 bases and J by 10 bases, with 6 bases between them. The CDR3 protein is CASSQLISPLHF. For the CDR3, the DNA is TGTGCCAGCAGCCAATTAATCTCACCCCTCCACTTT.

The chain is built from TRBV7-3 and TRBJ2-1; possibly TRBD1 or TRBD2 for D (7 bases each). The CDR3 is made up of 15 amino acids. Trimming took 5 bases from V and 0 from J, leaving 11 bases between them. Germline V gene data show CDR1 as SGHTA and CDR2 as FQGTGA. CDR3 nucleotide sequence: TGTGCCAGCAGCCAGGGGGGGAACTCCTACAATGAGCAGTTCTTC. It translates to CASSQGGNSYNEQFF.

This chain connects TRBV7-2 to TRBJ2-1, with 8 bases matching TRBD2. This CDR3 comprises 15 residues. Germline V gives CDR1 SGHTA, CDR2 FQGNSA. V dropped 3 bases and J dropped 5; count of bases not matched to a gene: 6. The CDR3 DNA reads as TGTGCCAGCAGCTTCTCCGGGGGGGCAAACAATGAGCAGTTCTTC. Translating it yields CASSFSGGANNEQFF.